These 10 T cell receptor beta chains were all obtained from the same sample, sequenced in a study of blood T cell repertoires in COVID-19. Sequencing was performed with immunoSEQ multiplex PCR; in TCRdb, only in-frame clones are kept and a portion is missing. The sample holds more than 300,000 clones, 87% seen once. Sequencing was performed on PBMCs or T cells enriched from blood (not recorded which). The receptors here all came from a man in his forties in a cohort exposed to, infected with or recovered from COVID-19 (not recorded which).

This clone was counted once. The chain uses TRBV7-8 and TRBJ2-2; D is perhaps TRBD2 (5 bases). The CDR3 contains 15 residues. Germline V gene sequence: CDR1 SGHVS, CDR2 FQNEAQ. The V gene lost 1 base and the J gene lost 6 bases, with 12 bases spanning the gap. The CDR3, as DNA: TGTGCCAGCAGCTTAGTAGACCGGGGTTCCGGGGAGCTGTTTTTT. This encodes CASSLVDRGSGELFF.

The gene calls are TRBV28 and TRBJ1-1, with a weak D call TRBD1 (5 bases). CDR1 is MDHEN and CDR2 is SYDVKM in the germline V gene. Trimming shortened V by 3 bases and J by 5 bases, and 10 bases separated the two germline ends. There are 13 residues in the CDR3. Here the CDR3 DNA reads TGTGCCAGCAGTTTCCTAAGGGGTACTGAAGCTTTCTTT. Protein product: CASSFLRGTEAFF. Complete variable domain (other parts from reference TRBV28 and TRBJ1-1): DVKVTQSSRYLVKRTGEKVFLECVQDMDHENMFWYRQDPGLGLRLIYFSYDVKMKEKGDIPEGYSVSREKKERFSLILESASTNQTSMYLCASSFLRGTEAFFGQGTRLTVV.

This clone has only one observation. Sequence at one end of the junction differs from germline and may be a read error. V is TRBV9 and J is TRBJ2-5; TRBD1 matches at 10 bases. Germline-derived CDR1 and CDR2 are SGDLS and YYNGEE. CDR3 length: 13 residues. The CDR3 DNA reads TGTGCCAGCAGCGTAGGTGGACAGGGGGTTTCCCACTTC. As protein: CASSVGGQGVSHF.

This sequence joins TRBV28 and TRBJ2-2; no clear D. Germline V lookup: CDR1 MDHEN, CDR2 SYDVKM. The CDR3 runs to 15 residues. Trimming took 6 bases from V and 2 from J, leaving 13 bases between them. CDR3 region: CASRPPTINTGELFF. In nucleotides, the CDR3 is TGTGCCAGCAGACCACCGACAATAAACACCGGGGAGCTGTTTTTT.

The V call is TRBV10-2, the J call TRBJ1-1, with 9 positions matching TRBD1. The CDR3 has 14 residues. In germline, CDR1 is WSHSY, CDR2 SAAADI. Trimming cost V 6 bases and J 5 bases; bases outside gene matches: 7. The CDR3 coding sequence is TGCGCCAGCAGCCGGACAGGGGAGAGAACTGAAGCTTTCTTT. As protein: CASSRTGERTEAFF.

The chain uses TRBV10-1 and TRBJ2-2, with D unclear. Per germline, CDR1 WNHNN and CDR2 SYGVQD (reference sequence). Trimming cost V 6 bases and J 3 bases, with 17 bases left between them. The CDR3 length is 16 residues. CDR3 coding DNA: TGCGCCAGCAGCATCACCCAGTTACCGTACACCGGGGAGCTGTTTTTT. Translated: CASSITQLPYTGELFF.

The V call is TRBV9, the J call TRBJ1-2; D ambiguous. There are 18 residues in the CDR3. Trimming took 1 base from V and 4 from J, leaving 23 bases between them. Germline values: CDR1 SGDLS, CDR2 YYNGEE. CDR3 in amino acids: CASSVLSDFGERGYGYTF. Here the CDR3 DNA reads TGTGCCAGCAGCGTATTGAGTGATTTCGGGGAACGGGGCTATGGCTACACCTTC. Full variable domain (missing parts from reference TRBV9 and TRBJ1-2): DSGVTQTPKHLITATGQRVTLRCSPRSGDLSVYWYQQSLDQGLQFLIQYYNGEERAKGNILERFSAQQFPDLHSELNLSSLELGDSALYFCASSVLSDFGERGYGYTFGSGTRLTVV.

The rearrangement joins TRBV27 to TRBJ2-1, with 10 bases identical to TRBD2. CDR1 MNHEY and CDR2 SMNVEV come from the germline V gene (reference sequence). V lost 0 bases and J lost 0; bases outside the gene matches: 2. The CDR3 sequence is 17 residues long. The DNA for the CDR3 is TGTGCCAGCAGTTTATCGGCTAGCGGGAGCTCCTACAATGAGCAGTTCTTC. Encoded protein: CASSLSASGSSYNEQFF.

This chain joins TRBV7-2 and TRBJ1-2, with 7 bases identical to TRBD1. This CDR3 has 15 amino acids. With V trimmed by 5 bases and J by 4 bases, 10 bases remained unmatched. Per the germline V gene, CDR1 is SGHTA and CDR2 is FQGNSA. CDR3 region: CASSRQGGLGYGYTF. Written as DNA, the CDR3 is TGTGCCAGCAGCAGACAGGGAGGTTTGGGCTATGGCTACACCTTC.

V usage is TRBV6-2 or TRBV6-3 and J usage is TRBJ2-1, with D tentatively TRBD2 (6 bases). CDR1 MNHEY and CDR2 SVGEGT come from the germline V gene. The CDR3 is made up of 15 amino acids. V dropped 10 bases and J dropped 7 bases, with 23 bases sitting between them. CDR3 sequence: CATTPGTGEENEQFF. CDR3 DNA: TGTGCCACCACCCCGGGGACGGGAGAGGAGAATGAGCAGTTCTTC.